This paragraph covers one T cell receptor beta chain sequence. From germline, CDR1 is SGHRS and CDR2 YFSETQ. Trimming removed 5 bases from V and 5 bases from J, with 13 bases in between. The CDR3 has 14 residues. The data stem from a study of blood T cell repertoires in COVID-19. Here immunoSEQ multiplex PCR was the method, and the copy in TCRdb shows in-frame clones only, minus some. This table holds around 210,000 clones, about 82% found once. The source of this sequence is a man between 50 and 59 years old with COVID-19, enrolled during active disease. Source material: peripheral blood. The chain recombines TRBV5-1 with TRBJ1-4; possibly TRBD1 for D (5 bases). DNA for the CDR3: TGCGCCAGCAGGTTGACAGTTCAGAATGAAAAACTGTTTTTT. Encoded protein: CASRLTVQNEKLFF.